Each of the 19 T cell receptor beta chains below was sequenced from the same sample in a study of T-cell reconstitution after alpha-beta-depleted transplantation in children. Preparation of the TCRbeta library involved a method that used unique molecular identifiers. Via MiXCR, TCRdb re-called the PCR reads, giving one row per CDR3 protein. The data contain 84,000 or so distinct CDR3 sequences, 15% to 17% of them singletons. Sequencing was performed on PBMCs, mostly from graft donor cells, taken 180 days after TCRalphabeta/CD19-depleted stem cell transplant. These receptors were collected from a male patient between 2 and 9 years old who had a stem cell transplant for acute lymphoblastic leukemia, so the T cells may come from the graft donor.

The V call is TRBV27, the J call TRBJ2-5, with D possibly called TRBD1 or TRBD2 (5 bases each). Germline V gives CDR1 MNHEY, CDR2 SMNVEV (reference sequence). V was pared by 4 bases and J by 4 bases, with 13 bases between. This CDR3 is built from 14 residues. CDR3 sequence (DNA): TGTGCCAGCAGTTGGGGACGTGGGGGAGAGACCCAGTACTTC. Encoded protein: CASSWGRGGETQYF.

This chain uses TRBV5-6 with TRBJ2-5, with 10 positions matching TRBD1. The CDR3 loop spans 22 amino acids. The germline V gene has CDR1 SGHDT and CDR2 YYEEEE. V gave up 3 bases and J gave up 0 bases; unmatched junction bases: 23. This chain's CDR3 is CASSSYPLTYGTGERYQETQYF. As DNA, the CDR3 is TGTGCCAGCAGCTCTTATCCTTTAACTTACGGGACAGGGGAACGGTACCAAGAGACCCAGTACTTC.

The chain uses TRBV5-6 and TRBJ2-7; 8 bases fit TRBD2. The junction had 8 bases not matched to a gene; V was cut back by 3 bases and J by 12 bases. The CDR3 has 12 amino acids. The germline gives CDR1 SGHDT, CDR2 YYEEEE. CDR3: CASSWTAGGLYF. As DNA, the CDR3 is TGTGCCAGCAGCTGGACTGCGGGGGGCCTGTACTTC.

This chain connects TRBV28 to TRBJ1-2; 10 nucleotides agree with TRBD1. The germline gives CDR1 MDHEN, CDR2 SYDVKM. The CDR3 has 17 amino acids. V lost 5 bases to trimming and J lost 8 bases; unmatched junction nucleotides: 17. CDR3 residues: CASSPRLPRQGAWGYTF. In DNA, the CDR3 is TGTGCCAGCAGTCCACGCCTCCCTAGACAGGGGGCATGGGGCTACACCTTC.

V usage is TRBV7-6 and J usage is TRBJ2-7; 10 bases agree with TRBD2. Looked up from germline, CDR1 is SGHVS and CDR2 is FNYEAQ. After removal of 1 base from V and 0 bases from J, the junction contained 0 bases not matched to a gene. This CDR3 spans 15 amino acids. The DNA for the CDR3 is TGTGCCAGCAGCTTAGAGCGGGGGGGCTCCTACGAGCAGTACTTC. Protein sequence: CASSLERGGSYEQYF. Filled out from reference TRBV7-6 and TRBJ2-7, the complete variable domain reads GAGVSQSPRYKVTKRGQDVALRCDPISGHVSLYWYRQALGQGPEFLTYFNYEAQQDKSGLPNDRFSAERPEGSISTLTIQRTEQRDSAMYRCASSLERGGSYEQYFGPGTRLTVT.

This clonotype was seen a handful of times. J is TRBJ2-5 and V is TRBV5-1; D is uncertain. The CDR3 runs 13 residues. Germline CDR1 and CDR2: SGHRS and YFSETQ. V shed 4 bases and J shed 1 base, with 8 bases lying between them. In DNA form, the CDR3 reads TGCGCCAGCAGCCGGACGGTCCAAGAGACCCAGTACTTC. Residues: CASSRTVQETQYF.

The chain recombines TRBV3-1 with TRBJ2-2; the D gene could be TRBD1 or TRBD2 (6 bases each). The CDR3 runs 15 residues. The germline gives CDR1 LGHDT, CDR2 YNNKEL (reference sequence). V was shortened by 11 bases and J by 4 bases, with 20 bases between the two germline ends. The CDR3 loop reads CACCQGGRSTGELFF. The CDR3 region has the DNA TGTGCCTGCTGCCAAGGGGGGCGCAGCACCGGGGAGCTGTTTTTT.

This chain connects TRBV27 to TRBJ2-7, with 8 bases aligning to TRBD1. CDR1 is MNHEY and CDR2 is SMNVEV in the germline V gene (reference sequence). The CDR3 length is 14 residues. V was clipped by 7 bases and J by 2 bases; unmatched bases: 7. DNA of the CDR3: TGTGCCAGCACCTTCGGACAGGGCCCCTACGAGCAGTACTTC. This gives the protein CASTFGQGPYEQYF.

The gene calls are TRBV6-1 and TRBJ2-1; 8 bases match TRBD2. The CDR3 spans 17 residues. Trimming cost V 4 bases and J 4 bases; bases outside gene matches: 12. Germline CDR1 MNHNS, CDR2 SASEGT. The CDR3 is CASSVVPGGTSYNEQFF. The CDR3 DNA reads as TGTGCCAGCAGTGTCGTACCGGGGGGGACCTCTTACAATGAGCAGTTCTTC.

A few counts support this clonotype. The rearrangement uses TRBV20-1 and TRBJ1-2; 10 nucleotides align to TRBD1. The CDR3 runs to 13 residues. Germline V gene lookup returns CDR1 DFQATT and CDR2 SNEGSKA (reference sequence). V shed 7 bases and J 5 bases; nucleotides not matched to a gene: 7. The CDR3 reads CSVPGQGTYGYTF. CDR3 DNA: TGCAGTGTCCCGGGACAGGGGACTTATGGCTACACCTTC.

This clonotype came up a few times. The V call is TRBV12-3 or TRBV12-4, the J call TRBJ2-1; 8 bases are shared with TRBD1. The CDR3 has 15 residues. V trimming: 4 bases; J trimming: 2 bases; junction bases outside the gene matches: 4. The CDR3 sequence is CASSSDREPYNEQFF. The CDR3 DNA reads TGTGCCAGCAGTTCGGACAGGGAACCCTACAATGAGCAGTTCTTC.

In this sample, this clonotype is hyperexpanded. The rearrangement joins TRBV7-9 to TRBJ1-1, with a tentative D call TRBD1 (5 bases). The CDR3 totals 14 residues. Trimming took off 4 bases at V and 5 bases at J, with 14 bases between the two ends. Germline values: CDR1 SEHNR, CDR2 FQNEAQ (reference sequence). The CDR3 here is CASSSGGSVTEAFF. CDR3 coding DNA: TGTGCCAGCAGCTCGGGGGGGTCCGTTACTGAAGCTTTCTTT.

V usage is TRBV7-2 and J usage is TRBJ2-1, with a weak D call TRBD1 (5 bases). CDR3 length: 13 amino acids. Trimming cost V 2 bases and J 5 bases, with 7 bases left between them. Germline V gives CDR1 SGHTA, CDR2 FQGNSA. The CDR3 reads CASSLSRDNEQFF. The CDR3 DNA is TGTGCCAGCAGCTTATCCAGGGACAATGAGCAGTTCTTC.

The rearrangement uses TRBV5-1 and TRBJ2-7; 11 positions match TRBD1. Trimming took 1 base from V and 2 from J; bases not matched to a gene: 5. Germline values: CDR1 SGHRS, CDR2 YFSETQ. CDR3 length: 16 amino acids. Written as DNA, the CDR3 is TGCGCCAGCAGCTTGTCCCCGGGACAGGGGGCCTACGAGCAGTACTTC. As protein: CASSLSPGQGAYEQYF.

This clonotype came up a few times. The chain employs TRBV5-1 and TRBJ2-7, with 8 bases aligning to TRBD2. The CDR3 sequence is 14 residues long. Trimming removed 0 bases from V and 4 bases from J; junction bases left unmatched: 3. Per the germline V gene, CDR1 is SGHRS and CDR2 is YFSETQ. The chain's CDR3 is CASSLARGGYEQYF. The CDR3 nucleotides are TGCGCCAGCAGCTTGGCCCGGGGGGGGTACGAGCAGTACTTC.

This clonotype turned up a few times. CDR3 protein: CSAKLTGFTGELFF. The CDR3 DNA sequence: TGCAGTGCTAAACTGACTGGATTTACCGGGGAGCTGTTTTTT. The chain is built from TRBV20-1 and TRBJ2-2; D not resolved. Germline-derived CDR1 and CDR2 are DFQATT and SNEGSKA (reference sequence). V lost 4 bases to trimming and J lost 5 bases, with 14 bases between them. This CDR3 contains 14 residues.

The chain uses TRBV5-5 and TRBJ2-1; D not certain. V shed 0 bases and J shed 0 bases, with 10 bases lying between them. The germline V gene has CDR1 SGHKS and CDR2 YYEKEE (reference sequence). The CDR3 is 16 residues long. The CDR3 nucleotides are TGTGCCAGCAGCTTGGATCGGGCCAGCTCCTACAATGAGCAGTTCTTC. Translating gives CASSLDRASSYNEQFF.

This clonotype was found a few times. V is TRBV20-1 and J is TRBJ2-1; 10 bases agree with TRBD1. The germline CDR1 and CDR2 sequences are DFQATT and SNEGSKA (reference sequence). With V trimmed by 7 bases and J by 2 bases, 8 bases remained unmatched. The CDR3 is made up of 15 amino acids. The CDR3 region has the DNA TGCAGTGTTATTCCCGGGACAGGGGCCTACAATGAGCAGTTCTTC. As protein: CSVIPGTGAYNEQFF.

The chain links TRBV29-1 to TRBJ2-7; D may be TRBD1 or TRBD2 (6 bases each). Germline CDR1 is SQVTM and CDR2 is ANQGSEA. The CDR3 loop spans 13 amino acids. V shed 6 bases and J shed 4 bases, with 16 bases lying between them. The CDR3 nucleotides are TGCAGCGTCGAGAGGGGGGCAGAATACGAGCAGTACTTC. Protein product: CSVERGAEYEQYF.